Presented here are 26 T cell receptor beta chains from one specimen sequenced in a study of blood T cell repertoires in COVID-19. Sequencing used immunoSEQ multiplex PCR; TCRdb keeps in-frame clones, though not all of them. The sample yields about 220,000 clones, approximately 82% seen once. The sample taken for sequencing was peripheral blood. The receptors derive from an elderly woman with acute or convalescent COVID-19.

This clone turned up a few times. V is TRBV2 and J is TRBJ2-7; the match to TRBD2 covers 8 bases. This CDR3 comprises 15 residues. Germline CDR1 SNHLY, CDR2 FYNNEI. V was clipped by 1 base and J by 6 bases; unmatched bases: 8. The chain's CDR3 is CASSEGLSGVGEQYF. CDR3 sequence (DNA): TGTGCCAGCAGTGAAGGGCTTAGCGGGGTCGGCGAGCAGTACTTC.

Notes on this clone: Because it lacks the conserved phenylalanine or tryptophan at the end, this CDR3 is likely a read error. The DNA is left out, because the CDR3 cannot be placed on it with certainty; the CDR3 is given as TCRdb lists it. J is TRBJ1-2 and V is TRBV20-1. CDR1 is DFQATT, CDR2 SNEGSKA, per germline (reference sequence). Including both end residues, the CDR3 is 8 amino acids long. CDR3 protein: CSASSIAV.

The chain combines TRBV7-9 with TRBJ2-5; TRBD1 matches at 8 bases. V trimming: 2 bases; J trimming: 2 bases; junction bases outside the gene matches: 4. The V gene's germline CDR1 is SEHNR and CDR2 FQNEAQ (reference sequence). The CDR3 sequence is 15 residues long. The CDR3 sequence: CASSLPRGRQETQYF. In nucleotides, the CDR3 is TGTGCCAGCAGCTTACCCAGGGGGCGGCAAGAGACCCAGTACTTC.

On this clone: Sequence at one end of the junction differs from germline and may be a read error. V is TRBV28 and J is TRBJ1-5, with a tentative D call TRBD1 (6 bases). The CDR3 spans 18 residues. In germline, CDR1 is MDHEN, CDR2 SYDVKM. The CDR3 sequence: CASCLGGSRGAVNQPQHF. The DNA of the CDR3 is TGTGCCAGCTGTTTGGGGGGATCTCGGGGGGCGGTTAATCAGCCCCAGCATTTT.

A few counts support this clone. Other nucleotide sequences in the sample specify the same CDR3. The chain joins TRBV9 to TRBJ1-2; TRBD1 agrees at 8 bases. CDR3 length: 14 residues. The germline CDR1 and CDR2 sequences are SGDLS and YYNGEE. J gave up 2 bases and V 0 bases, and 0 bases lay outside the gene matches. The DNA of the CDR3 is TGTGCCAGCAGCGTAGGGACAGGGAACTATGGCTACACCTTC. This translates into CASSVGTGNYGYTF.

The chain is built from TRBV11-1 and TRBJ2-2; the D gene is possibly TRBD2 (5 bases). CDR3 size: 14 residues. The V gene's germline CDR1 is SGHAT and CDR2 FQDESV (reference sequence). Deletions cut 6 bases from V and 2 bases from J, with 10 bases between. CDR3: CASSQDLNTGELFF. The CDR3 nucleotides read TGTGCCAGCAGTCAGGACTTAAACACCGGGGAGCTGTTTTTT.

This clone was observed a single time. The chain uses TRBV7-9 and TRBJ1-1; 7 bases are shared with TRBD1. CDR3 length: 14 residues. V lost 6 bases and J lost 4; bases outside the gene matches: 8. Germline V gene data show CDR1 as SEHNR and CDR2 as FQNEAQ (reference sequence). DNA for the CDR3: TGTGCCAGCAGACACCGCCGACAGGGCACTGAAGCTTTCTTT. The encoded protein is CASRHRRQGTEAFF. The full variable domain, completed using reference TRBV7-9 and TRBJ1-1, is DTGVSQNPRHKITKRGQNVTFRCDPISEHNRLYWYRQTLGQGPEFLTYFQNEAQLEKSRLLSDRFSAERPKGSFSTLEIQRTEQGDSAMYLCASRHRRQGTEAFFGQGTRLTVV.

This chain's CDR3 is CASSRRDGGTDTQYF. The CDR3 bases are TGTGCCAGCAGCCGGCGAGACGGGGGCACAGATACGCAGTATTTT. V gene TRBV11-2 combines with J gene TRBJ2-3; the D gene is possibly TRBD2 (5 bases). Germline V gene sequence: CDR1 SGHAT, CDR2 FQNNGV. V was trimmed by 5 bases and J by 1 base, leaving 13 bases between them. This CDR3 spans 15 amino acids.

The rearrangement links TRBV27 to TRBJ2-1; 9 nucleotides agree with TRBD1. The CDR3 is 16 amino acids. Germline V gene lookup returns CDR1 MNHEY and CDR2 SMNVEV (reference sequence). V was pared by 5 bases and J by 0 bases, with 5 bases of the junction left unmatched. CDR3 nucleotide sequence: TGTGCCAGCAGTCACAAGACAGGGGGCTCCTACAATGAGCAGTTCTTC. It is translated as CASSHKTGGSYNEQFF.

The chain links TRBV7-9 to TRBJ1-1, with D perhaps TRBD1 (5 bases). The V gene's germline CDR1 is SEHNR and CDR2 FQNEAQ (reference sequence). V dropped 8 bases and J dropped 2 bases, with 6 bases sitting between them. The CDR3 spans 11 residues. CDR3 sequence reads: CASGANTEAFF. CDR3 DNA sequence: TGTGCCAGCGGGGCTAACACTGAAGCTTTCTTT.

This chain uses TRBV4-1 with TRBJ2-3; TRBD2 might be the D (5 bases). V lost 1 base, J lost 3 bases, and 5 bases lay in between. Germline V lookup: CDR1 MGHRA, CDR2 YSYEKL. The CDR3 covers 13 residues. CDR3 in amino acids: CASSQAGTDTQYF. CDR3 DNA: TGCGCCAGCAGCCAAGCGGGGACAGATACGCAGTATTTT.

CDR3 in DNA: TGTGCCAGTAGTCCTCGGGCCTCAGGGGCCGAAAAACTGTTTTTT. Its protein product is CASSPRASGAEKLFF. This chain joins TRBV19 and TRBJ1-4; D perhaps matches TRBD1 (6 bases). The germline V and J ends were trimmed by 5 bases and 8 bases, with 18 bases remaining between them. The CDR3 extends over 15 amino acids. In germline, CDR1 is LNHDA, CDR2 SQIVND (reference sequence).

The rearrangement uses TRBV7-2 and TRBJ2-6; D is uncertain. Germline assignment: CDR1 SGHTA and CDR2 FQGNSA. There are 18 residues in the CDR3. V was clipped by 5 bases and J by 1 base, with 18 bases between them. CDR3 in amino acids: CASSPGEKRWSGANVLTF. The DNA for the CDR3 is TGTGCCAGCAGCCCCGGAGAGAAACGCTGGTCTGGGGCCAACGTCCTGACTTTC. The full variable domain, completed using reference TRBV7-2 and TRBJ2-6, is GAGVSQSPSNKVTEKGKDVELRCDPISGHTALYWYRQSLGQGLEFLIYFQGNSAPDKSGLPSDRFSAERTGGSVSTLTIQRTQQEDSAVYLCASSPGEKRWSGANVLTFGAGSRLTVL.

This chain connects TRBV6-5 to TRBJ2-7; D is undetermined. The germline V gene has CDR1 MNHEY and CDR2 SVGAGI. This CDR3 is built from 12 residues. Deletions cut 8 bases from V and 1 base from J, with 9 bases between. CDR3 in amino acids: CASDNESYEQYF. The CDR3 DNA is TGTGCCAGCGACAACGAGTCCTACGAGCAGTACTTC.

V is TRBV28 and J is TRBJ1-2, with D perhaps TRBD1 (5 bases). The CDR3 length is 12 residues. Trimming shortened V by 5 bases and J by 4 bases, and 8 bases separated the two germline ends. Germline V gene sequence: CDR1 MDHEN, CDR2 SYDVKM. CDR3 nucleotide sequence: TGTGCCAGCAGTCCTAGGGGCTATGGCTACACCTTC. It yields the protein CASSPRGYGYTF.

The J gene is TRBJ1-5, the V gene TRBV10-3; perhaps TRBD1 as D (6 bases). This CDR3 comprises 13 residues. The ends were cut back, 4 bases at V and 11 bases at J, with 15 bases in the middle. The germline gives CDR1 ENHRY, CDR2 SYGVKD. Here the CDR3 reads CAISGGQGETQHF. CDR3 nucleotide sequence: TGTGCCATCAGTGGGGGGCAGGGAGAGACCCAGCATTTT.

V is TRBV18 and J is TRBJ2-2, with TRBD1 identical over 8 bases. This CDR3 region has 14 residues. The germline V gene encodes CDR1 KGHSH and CDR2 LQKENI. Losses at the gene ends were 3 bases for V and 6 bases for J; bases not matched to a gene: 3. CDR3 in amino acids: CASSPDRVAGELFF. The CDR3 DNA is TGTGCCAGCTCACCGGACAGGGTGGCCGGGGAGCTGTTTTTT.

The chain carries TRBV3-1 (or the pseudogene TRBV3-2) and TRBJ2-6, with 8 nucleotides matching TRBD2. The CDR3 is 19 amino acids. CDR1 and CDR2 from the germline V gene are LGHDT and YNNKEL (reference sequence). V was clipped by 0 bases and J by 1 base; unmatched bases: 8. The CDR3 DNA sequence: TGTGCCAGCAGCCAAGATTCGAAGCGGGGGCCTTCTGGGGCCAACGTCCTGACTTTC. As protein: CASSQDSKRGPSGANVLTF.

V is TRBV10-3 and J is TRBJ1-5, with D unresolved. CDR3 size: 16 residues. Trimming removed 0 bases at V and 2 bases at J, with 11 bases between. Per the germline V gene, CDR1 is ENHRY and CDR2 is SYGVKD. The CDR3 protein is CAISESEREGNQPQHF. The CDR3 coding sequence is TGTGCCATCAGTGAGTCCGAAAGGGAGGGCAATCAGCCCCAGCATTTT.

This rearrangement joins TRBV28 to TRBJ1-1, with 7 bases matching TRBD1. J gave up 0 bases and V 4 bases, and 8 bases lay outside the gene matches. Germline V gene data show CDR1 as MDHEN and CDR2 as SYDVKM. The CDR3 is 16 amino acids. In DNA, the CDR3 is TGTGCCAGCAGTTCGGACAGGAAACGGATGAACACTGAAGCTTTCTTT. Its protein is CASSSDRKRMNTEAFF.

This rearrangement joins TRBV29-1 to TRBJ1-1, with no clear D. V was trimmed by 3 bases and J by 11 bases, leaving 16 bases between them. CDR3 size: 12 residues. Germline V gene sequence: CDR1 SQVTM, CDR2 ANQGSEA. The CDR3 spells CSVDRTLPRAFF. The CDR3 DNA reads TGCAGCGTTGACCGGACTCTCCCGCGGGCTTTCTTT.

V gene TRBV11-2 combines with J gene TRBJ1-6, with a tentative D call TRBD1 (6 bases). The CDR3 runs to 16 residues. Germline V gene data show CDR1 as SGHAT and CDR2 as FQNNGV. Trimming pared 2 bases from V and 9 bases from J, leaving 17 bases between. Written as DNA, the CDR3 is TGTGCCAGCAGCTTATCGGGTACAGGGTGGGGTTCACCCCTCCACTTT. Its translation is CASSLSGTGWGSPLHF.

This clone has a handful of counts. The CDR3 DNA follows: TGTGCCAGCAGTCTAGGCAGGGGGCAGACAGATACGCAGTATTTT. Translation gives CASSLGRGQTDTQYF. The chain links TRBV2 to TRBJ2-3; 8 nucleotides agree with TRBD1. The CDR3 runs to 15 residues. Germline V lookup: CDR1 SNHLY, CDR2 FYNNEI. V dropped 5 bases and J dropped 3; count of bases not matched to a gene: 7.

V gene TRBV7-2 combines with J gene TRBJ2-5; D gene uncertain. CDR1 SGHTA and CDR2 FQGNSA come from the germline V gene. V was clipped by 3 bases and J by 2 bases, with 13 bases between them. There are 15 residues in the CDR3. CDR3 nucleotides: TGTGCCAGCAGCTTGGGCGCGATGATACAAGAGACCCAGTACTTC. Its protein is CASSLGAMIQETQYF.

V usage is TRBV9 and J usage is TRBJ1-5; 9 positions match TRBD1. In germline, CDR1 is SGDLS, CDR2 YYNGEE. The V segment lost 3 bases and the J segment 2 bases; nucleotides outside the gene matches: 3. The length of the CDR3 is 15 residues. For the CDR3, the DNA is TGTGCCAGCAGCGCGGACAGGGGCGGCAATCAGCCCCAGCATTTT. Its protein product is CASSADRGGNQPQHF.

The chain combines TRBV11-3 with TRBJ2-7; TRBD1 agrees at 10 bases. From germline, CDR1 is SGHNT and CDR2 YENEEA. Trimming cost V 1 base and J 6 bases; bases outside gene matches: 6. CDR3 length: 15 amino acids. CDR3 sequence: CASSLVGQGLVEQYF. The CDR3 bases are TGTGCCAGCAGCTTAGTGGGACAGGGGTTGGTCGAGCAGTACTTC.